This TCR beta chain stems from a study of beta chain features in type 1 diabetes. Study in general: There was similarity between patients and healthy donors in age, gender and cell yields. General study points: Patients showed naive, central memory and Treg TCRB repertoires that appeared more similar than those of healthy donors.

There are 17 residues in the CDR3. The germline gives CDR1 MDHEN, CDR2 SYDVKM. V trimming: 6 bases; J trimming: 0 bases; junction bases outside the gene matches: 8. It was one heparinised blood draw, averaging about 116 mL, that each donor gave. On this clone itself: The antigen is not known.

What was sequenced were expressed TCRB transcripts, since all of the isolated RNA had been reverse transcribed. It was found that naive, central memory and regulatory T cell samples averaged around 3.5 million reads. Repertoires were generated with immunoSEQ multiplex PCR, while TCRdb's copy carries only in-frame clones and drops some. This table has a few hundred thousand clones, about 25% appearing once. Specimen: central memory CD4+ T cells from blood. The chain combines TRBV28 with TRBJ2-3; 11 nucleotides line up with TRBD2. The receptor was derived from a man aged 25 to 40 in good health. The CDR3 loop is CASSRTSGSGSTDTQYF. The CDR3 DNA reads as TGTGCCAGCAGCCGTACTAGCGGGAGTGGGAGCACAGATACGCAGTATTTT.